A selection of T cell receptor beta chains follows, all from one sample in a study of beta chain features in type 1 diabetes. Sequenced by immunoSEQ multiplex PCR; TCRdb stores in-frame clones only, minus some. This sample has hundreds of thousands of clones, with roughly 12% found just once. Material: naive CD4+ T cells from blood. These receptors all stem from a young man with type 1 diabetes. Each CDR3 is given with its conserved first and last residue. The D gene is left open where the match is weak. Size values are once, few and many counts, or a class for expanded clones, and some rows have none.

d_call clone_size j_call v_call cdr3_nt cdr3_aa
. few TRBJ2-7 TRBV7-9 TGTGCCAGCAGCTTCTCAGACGGTAACTACGAGCAGTACTTC CASSFSDGNYEQYF
. . TRBJ2-1 TRBV14 TGTGCCAGCAGCGCCAGGACCGACAATGAGCAGTTCTTC CASSARTDNEQFF
. few TRBJ2-2 TRBV5-1 TGCGCCAGCAGCTTGGGACAACCTGGGGAGCTGTTTTTT CASSLGQPGELFF
. . TRBJ1-2 TRBV18 TGTGCCAGCTCACCACCGAACAGGGTTTTCTATGGCTACACCTTC CASSPPNRVFYGYTF
. . TRBJ1-2 TRBV7-9 TGTGCCAGCAGCTTCACAGACTTTCAGGGCTACACCTTC CASSFTDFQGYTF
. . TRBJ2-1 TRBV6-6 TGTGCCAGCGCAGGATACCAGGGGAATGAGCAGTTCTTC CASAGYQGNEQFF
. few TRBJ2-2 TRBV15 TGTGCCACCAGCCCCTCGAACACCGGGGAGCTGTTTTTT CATSPSNTGELFF
. few TRBJ1-1 TRBV13 TGTGCCACCCGGAAGGATCTGAACACTGAAGCTTTCTTT CATRKDLNTEAFF
. few TRBJ2-1 TRBV15 TGTGCCACCAGCAGGGAGGGGGAACTCTACAATGAGCAGTTCTTC CATSREGELYNEQFF
TRBD1 . TRBJ2-1 TRBV5-8 TGTGCCAGCAGCTCCGGGACAGTCAAAGACAATGAGCAGTTCTTC CASSSGTVKDNEQFF
TRBD2 few TRBJ2-1 TRBV7-8 TGTGCCAGCAGCTTAGGGGCCAGCGGGGCTTCCTACAATGAGCAGTTCTTC CASSLGASGASYNEQFF
. . TRBJ2-1 TRBV20-1 TGCAGTGCTAGACCCGGGACCGAGCAGTTCTTC CSARPGTEQFF
. . TRBJ1-2 TRBV5-6 TGTGCCAGCAGCCCCCTGGGCCCCGGGGGCTACACCTTC CASSPLGPGGYTF
TRBD2 . TRBJ2-3 TRBV4-1 TGCGCCAGCAGCCTCTGGACTAGCGGTGCCGGGCGGCTGCAGTATTTT CASSLWTSGAGRLQYF
TRBD2 . TRBJ2-3 TRBV7-2 TGTGCCAGCAGCCCGAGCGGGGGATCCACAGATACGCAGTATTTT CASSPSGGSTDTQYF
. few TRBJ2-7 TRBV29-1 TGCAGCGTTTCCGAGCCCTCAGAGCAGTACTTC CSVSEPSEQYF
. . TRBJ1-5 TRBV6-5 TGTGCCAGCAGTTACAAGTCGGGACAGCCCCAGCATTTT CASSYKSGQPQHF
TRBD1 few TRBJ2-7 TRBV6-4 TGTGCCAGCAGTATACGGACAGGAGAAGCCTACGAGCAGTACTTC CASSIRTGEAYEQYF
. few TRBJ2-5 TRBV20-1 TGCAGTGCTAGCTCCTCCGCGACCCAGTACTTC CSASSSATQYF
TRBD1 few TRBJ2-7 TRBV9 TGTGCCAGCAGCTCCGGGACAGGGGACTACGAGCAGTACTTC CASSSGTGDYEQYF
TRBD2 few TRBJ2-3 TRBV2 TGTGCCAGCAGTACCTGGACTAGCGGGGACCGCACAGATACGCAGTATTTT CASSTWTSGDRTDTQYF
. few TRBJ1-2 TRBV27 TGTGCCAGCAGCGTTTCCCGCTCTCTACATTTAGGCACCTTC CASSVSRSLHLGTF
TRBD1 . TRBJ2-7 TRBV6-5 TGTGCCAGCTGGGACAGAGACAAGTACGAGCAGTACTTC CASWDRDKYEQYF
TRBD1 . TRBJ1-2 TRBV6-5 TGTGCCAGCAGTTCCACCTCAGGGGGTCGCTATGGCTACACCTTC CASSSTSGGRYGYTF
. . TRBJ1-1 TRBV29-1 TGCAGCGTACAGGTGGTGTACACTGAAGCTTTCTTT CSVQVVYTEAFF
. few TRBJ2-4 TRBV9 TGTGCCAGCAGCGTCGGGGACGCTGACATTCAGTACTTC CASSVGDADIQYF
. . TRBJ1-1 TRBV4-2 TGTGCCAGCTCTAATCAGGGGTTTGTGGTGAACACTGAAGCTTTCTTT CASSNQGFVVNTEAFF
. few TRBJ2-7 TRBV4-1 TGCGCCAGCAGGGGGGCCTACGAGCAGTACTTC CASRGAYEQYF
. once TRBJ2-3 TRBV5-1 TGCGCCAGCAGCCCCCCCTCTCCTTTCAGGGATACGCAGTATTTT CASSPPSPFRDTQYF
. few TRBJ2-7 TRBV5-1 TGCGCCAGCAGCCCCCGGGACGTAGGCTCCTACGAGCAGTACTTC CASSPRDVGSYEQYF
. few TRBJ2-6 TRBV28 TGTGCCAGCAGTTTAGATGTCTCTGGGGCCAACGTCCTGACTTTC CASSLDVSGANVLTF
. . TRBJ2-3 TRBV6-5 TGTGCCAGCGCGGGACACGGAACAGATACGCAGTATTTT CASAGHGTDTQYF
. few TRBJ2-3 TRBV6-5 TGTGCCAGCAGTTACTCTCGGGCAGATACGCAGTATTTT CASSYSRADTQYF
TRBD1 few TRBJ2-3 TRBV7-3 TGTGCCAGCAGCTCGACCGGGACAGAGACAGATACGCAGTATTTT CASSSTGTETDTQYF
. . TRBJ1-4 TRBV7-9 TGTGCCAGCAGTTCAGGTCCCGAAAAACTGTTTTTT CASSSGPEKLFF
. . TRBJ2-1 TRBV18 TGTGCCAGCTCACCCTCCGGACAGATCTACAATGAGCAGTTCTTC CASSPSGQIYNEQFF
. . TRBJ2-1 TRBV30 TGTGCCTGGAGTGTAAGGAGGGAGGAGCAGTTCTTC CAWSVRREEQFF
TRBD1 . TRBJ1-2 TRBV30 TGTGCCTTAGACATCACAGGGGGCCATGGCTACACCTTC CALDITGGHGYTF
. . TRBJ2-1 TRBV18 TGTGCCAGCTCCCTTGACAGGCTGGGGAATGAGCAGTTCTTC CASSLDRLGNEQFF
TRBD2 . TRBJ2-1 TRBV30 TGTGCCTGGGCGGGGGGAAGGACCTACAATGAGCAGTTCTTC CAWAGGRTYNEQFF
. . TRBJ1-4 TRBV23-1 TGCGCCAGCAGTCTCCCCGGACGTCCCGGAAATAGGGAAAAACTGTTTTTT CASSLPGRPGNREKLFF
TRBD1 few TRBJ2-2 TRBV25-1 TGTGCCAGCAGTGGGGTGACAGGGGAATCGACAGGGGAGCTGTTTTTT CASSGVTGESTGELFF
. . TRBJ2-3 TRBV5-1 TGCGCCAGCAGCTTGGTGGAGAGCACAGATACGCAGTATTTT CASSLVESTDTQYF
. . TRBJ1-5 TRBV29-1 TGCAGCGTTGTAATGGGGATAGGCAATCAGCCCCAGCATTTT CSVVMGIGNQPQHF
TRBD2 few TRBJ2-1 TRBV9 TGTGCCAGCAGCGTAGGCGAGGCTAGCGGGGGTAATGAGCAGTTCTTC CASSVGEASGGNEQFF
TRBD1 few TRBJ1-5 TRBV6-5 TGTGCCAGCAGTTACACAGGGGGCGGACAGCCCCAGCATTTT CASSYTGGGQPQHF
. few TRBJ2-1 TRBV5-8 TGTGCCAGCAGCGGGGGGAACTACAATGAGCAGTTCTTC CASSGGNYNEQFF
. . TRBJ2-2 TRBV29-1 TGCAGCGCCCTGGGCCGGGGGACCGGGGAGCTGTTTTTT CSALGRGTGELFF
. few TRBJ2-7 TRBV14 TGTGCCAGCAGCCAAGTAAGAGGCGGGTCGGGGAGATCCTACGAGCAGTACTTC CASSQVRGGSGRSYEQYF
. . TRBJ1-5 TRBV6-1 TGTGCCAGCAGTCAATTCGGGCCCAATCAGCCCCAGCATTTT CASSQFGPNQPQHF
. few TRBJ2-3 TRBV1 TGCACCAGCAGCCAAGAGGGGGCCGTGTCGTCTGTCACAGATACGCAGTATTTT CTSSQEGAVSSVTDTQYF
. . TRBJ2-5 TRBV19 TGTGCCAGTAGCTCAACAAGGCCGGGGACCCAGTACTTC CASSSTRPGTQYF